The 10 T cell receptor beta chains below come from one sample, sequenced in a study of cytomegalovirus exposure and HLA in healthy donors. A multiplex PCR was run with 60 Vbeta primers and 13 Jbeta primers. Clones were sequenced by immunoSEQ multiplex PCR, and TCRdb holds only the in-frame ones, with some missing. The data show 150,000 to 200,000 clones, with roughly 80% seen just once and around 1.4% held by the top ten. The specimen sequenced was PBMCs. Receptors were obtained from a woman aged 50 to 65 in good health and CMV-seronegative.

The V call is TRBV9, the J call TRBJ2-1, with TRBD2 matching 13 bases. This CDR3 region has 17 residues. V lost 3 bases to trimming and J lost 4 bases; unmatched junction nucleotides: 7. CDR1 is SGDLS and CDR2 is YYNGEE in the germline V gene. CDR3 amino acids: CASSGTSGRSFYNEQFF. The CDR3, as DNA: TGTGCCAGCAGCGGGACTAGCGGGAGATCGTTTTACAATGAGCAGTTCTTC. The complete variable domain, with remaining parts taken from reference TRBV9 and TRBJ2-1, reads DSGVTQTPKHLITATGQRVTLRCSPRSGDLSVYWYQQSLDQGLQFLIQYYNGEERAKGNILERFSAQQFPDLHSELNLSSLELGDSALYFCASSGTSGRSFYNEQFFGPGTRLTVL.

The chain uses TRBV7-2 and TRBJ1-5, with D perhaps TRBD1 (6 bases). The V end lost 5 bases, the J end lost 7 bases, and 15 bases lay between the germline ends. Germline CDR1 SGHTA, CDR2 FQGNSA. The length of the CDR3 is 14 residues. DNA for the CDR3: TGTGCCAGCAGCCCCCCGGGGGGCGGGCAGCCCCAGCATTTT. It codes for CASSPPGGGQPQHF.

The CDR3 here is CASSLGGPGNEQYF. CDR3 coding DNA: TGTGCCAGCAGCTTAGGGGGCCCAGGGAACGAGCAGTACTTC. The rearrangement links TRBV11-3 to TRBJ2-7, with D tentatively TRBD1 (5 bases). With 1 base removed from V and 5 bases from J, the gap between germline ends came to 12 bases. Germline assignment: CDR1 SGHNT and CDR2 YENEEA. The CDR3 totals 14 residues.

This clone was detected only once. The gene calls are TRBV4-1 and TRBJ2-7, with 11 nucleotides matching TRBD1. This CDR3 is built from 16 residues. V lost 1 base to trimming and J lost 1 base; unmatched junction nucleotides: 3. Germline loops: CDR1 MGHRA, CDR2 YSYEKL. DNA for the CDR3: TGCGCCAGCAGCCAAGGGGGACAGGGGGTATCCTACGAGCAGTACTTC. Translation: CASSQGGQGVSYEQYF.

The chain links TRBV7-2 to TRBJ1-2; D might be TRBD1 (6 bases). V dropped 1 base and J dropped 8 bases, with 11 bases sitting between them. There are 13 residues in the CDR3. Germline CDR1 is SGHTA and CDR2 is FQGNSA. As DNA, the CDR3 is TGTGCCAGCAGCTTAGTACAGGGTAAAGGCTACACCTTC. As protein: CASSLVQGKGYTF.

The chain recombines TRBV7-9 with TRBJ1-2; no clear D. The CDR3 has 18 amino acids. V gave up 3 bases and J gave up 3 bases, with 23 bases separating them. Germline assignment: CDR1 SEHNR and CDR2 FQNEAQ (reference sequence). CDR3 DNA sequence: TGTGCCAGCAGCTTTCTCCATGACGGGCAGGAGGCTGACTATGGCTACACCTTC. Its translation is CASSFLHDGQEADYGYTF.

The chain is built from TRBV6-1 and TRBJ1-2, with 7 bases lining up with TRBD1. V lost 6 bases to trimming and J lost 0 bases; unmatched junction nucleotides: 7. The CDR3 contains 15 residues. Germline V lookup: CDR1 MNHNS, CDR2 SASEGT. The CDR3 protein is CASRPRQGPNYGYTF. As DNA, the CDR3 is TGTGCCAGCAGGCCTAGACAGGGACCTAACTATGGCTACACCTTC.

The chain recombines TRBV25-1 with TRBJ2-1; 7 bases map to TRBD1. Trimming at V came to 1 base and at J to 2 bases, leaving 11 bases not matched to a gene. The CDR3 runs to 18 residues. Germline V gives CDR1 MGHDK, CDR2 SYGVNS. This chain's CDR3 is CASSESSPTGDPYNEQFF. CDR3 nucleotide sequence: TGTGCCAGCAGTGAATCCTCCCCCACAGGGGACCCCTACAATGAGCAGTTCTTC.

The rearrangement joins TRBV28 to TRBJ1-2, with 7 bases lining up with TRBD1. The V gene's germline CDR1 is MDHEN and CDR2 SYDVKM. This CDR3 has 14 amino acids. The ends lost 8 bases at V and 8 bases at J; junction bases unmatched: 14. The CDR3 region has the DNA TGTGCCAGCGGAGAGACAGGGCGCCTCAGGGGCTACACCTTC. Its translation is CASGETGRLRGYTF.

The chain carries TRBV19 and TRBJ2-7; 11 bases are shared with TRBD2. This CDR3 is built from 14 residues. Germline CDR1 is LNHDA and CDR2 is SQIVND (reference sequence). After removal of 9 bases from V and 2 bases from J, the junction contained 6 bases not matched to a gene. CDR3 protein: CASSLAGGAYEQYF. The CDR3, as DNA: TGTGCCAGCTCCCTAGCGGGAGGTGCCTACGAGCAGTACTTC.